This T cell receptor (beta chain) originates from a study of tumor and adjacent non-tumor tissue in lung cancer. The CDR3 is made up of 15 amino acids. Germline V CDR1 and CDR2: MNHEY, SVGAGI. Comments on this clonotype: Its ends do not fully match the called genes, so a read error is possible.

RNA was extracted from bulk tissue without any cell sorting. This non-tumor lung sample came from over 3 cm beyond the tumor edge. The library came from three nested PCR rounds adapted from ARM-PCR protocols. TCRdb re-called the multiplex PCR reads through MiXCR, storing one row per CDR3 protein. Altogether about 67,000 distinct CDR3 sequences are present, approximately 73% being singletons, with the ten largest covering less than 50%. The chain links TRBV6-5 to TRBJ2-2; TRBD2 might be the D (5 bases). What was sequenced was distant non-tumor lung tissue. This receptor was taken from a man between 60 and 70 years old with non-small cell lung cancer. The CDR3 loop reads CASRYAGPNTGELSF. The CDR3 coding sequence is TGTGCCAGCAGGTATGCAGGTCCAAACACCGGGGAGCTGTCTTTT.